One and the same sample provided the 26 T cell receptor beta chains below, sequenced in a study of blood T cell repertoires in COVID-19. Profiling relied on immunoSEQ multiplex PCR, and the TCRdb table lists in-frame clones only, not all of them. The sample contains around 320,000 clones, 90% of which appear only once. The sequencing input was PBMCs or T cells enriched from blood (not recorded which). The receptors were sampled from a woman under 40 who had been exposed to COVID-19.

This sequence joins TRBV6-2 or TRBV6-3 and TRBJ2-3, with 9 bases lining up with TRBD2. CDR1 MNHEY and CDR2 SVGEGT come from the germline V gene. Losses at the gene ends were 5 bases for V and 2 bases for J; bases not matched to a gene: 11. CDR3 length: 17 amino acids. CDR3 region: CASSAGGPGVTTDTQYF. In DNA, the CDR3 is TGTGCCAGCAGTGCGGGGGGGCCCGGGGTTACCACAGATACGCAGTATTTT.

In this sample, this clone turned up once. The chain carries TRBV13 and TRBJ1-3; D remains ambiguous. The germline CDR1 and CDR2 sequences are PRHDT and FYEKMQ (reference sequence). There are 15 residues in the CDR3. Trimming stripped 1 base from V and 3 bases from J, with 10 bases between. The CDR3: CASSLEGARGNTIYF. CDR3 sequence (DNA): TGTGCCAGCAGCTTAGAGGGAGCGCGTGGAAACACCATATATTTT. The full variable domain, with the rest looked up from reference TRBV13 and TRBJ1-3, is AAGVIQSPRHLIKEKRETATLKCYPIPRHDTVYWYQQGPGQDPQFLISFYEKMQSDKGSIPDRFSAQQFSDYHSELNMSSLELGDSALYFCASSLEGARGNTIYFGEGSWLTVV.

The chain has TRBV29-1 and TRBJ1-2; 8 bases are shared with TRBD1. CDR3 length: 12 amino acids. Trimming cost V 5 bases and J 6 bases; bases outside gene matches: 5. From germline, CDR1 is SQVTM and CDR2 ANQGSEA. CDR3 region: CSVQDRVHGYTF. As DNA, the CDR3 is TGCAGCGTTCAGGACAGGGTACATGGCTACACCTTC. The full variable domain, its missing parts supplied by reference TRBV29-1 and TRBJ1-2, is SAVISQKPSRDICQRGTSLTIQCQVDSQVTMMFWYRQQPGQSLTLIATANQGSEATYESGFVIDKFPISRPNLTFSTLTVSNMSPEDSSIYLCSVQDRVHGYTFGSGTRLTVV.

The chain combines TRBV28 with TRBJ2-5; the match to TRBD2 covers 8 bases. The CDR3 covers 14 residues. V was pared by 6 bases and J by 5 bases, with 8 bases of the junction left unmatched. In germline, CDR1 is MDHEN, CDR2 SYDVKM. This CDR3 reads CASSPDRGGETQYF. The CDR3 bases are TGTGCCAGCAGCCCGGACCGGGGGGGGGAGACCCAGTACTTC.

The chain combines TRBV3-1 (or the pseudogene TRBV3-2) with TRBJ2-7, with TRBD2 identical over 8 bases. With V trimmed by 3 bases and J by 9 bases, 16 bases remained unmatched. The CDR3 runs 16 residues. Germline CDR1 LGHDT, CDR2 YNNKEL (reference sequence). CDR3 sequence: CASSQTSVGAGEWQYF. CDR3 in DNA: TGTGCCAGCAGCCAGACCTCCGTAGGAGCGGGGGAGTGGCAGTACTTC.

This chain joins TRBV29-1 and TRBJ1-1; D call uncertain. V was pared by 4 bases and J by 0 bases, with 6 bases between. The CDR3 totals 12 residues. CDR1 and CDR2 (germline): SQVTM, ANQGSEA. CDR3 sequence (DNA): TGCAGCGTTGGGGCAATGAACACTGAAGCTTTCTTT. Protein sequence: CSVGAMNTEAFF.

In DNA, the CDR3 is TGTGCCACCAGTGATATGGGGCCGGGCTCCTACAATGAGCAGTTCTTC. It translates to CATSDMGPGSYNEQFF. The gene calls are TRBV24-1 and TRBJ2-1, with D possibly TRBD1 on 5 matching bases. Germline CDR1 and CDR2: KGHDR and SFDVKD. The germline V and J ends were trimmed by 3 bases and 0 bases, with 11 bases remaining between them. This CDR3 has 16 residues.

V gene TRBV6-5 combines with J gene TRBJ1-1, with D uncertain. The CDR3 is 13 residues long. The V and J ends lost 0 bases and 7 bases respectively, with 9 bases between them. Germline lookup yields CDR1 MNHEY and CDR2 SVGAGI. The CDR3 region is CASSYSMGGEAFF. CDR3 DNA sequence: TGTGCCAGCAGTTACTCCATGGGAGGTGAAGCTTTCTTT.

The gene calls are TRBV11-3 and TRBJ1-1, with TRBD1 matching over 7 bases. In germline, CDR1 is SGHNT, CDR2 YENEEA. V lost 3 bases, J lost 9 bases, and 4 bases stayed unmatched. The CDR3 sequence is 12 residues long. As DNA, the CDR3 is TGTGCCAGCAGCTTTGGGACAGATAAAGCTTTCTTT. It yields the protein CASSFGTDKAFF. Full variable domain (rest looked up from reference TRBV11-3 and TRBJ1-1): EAGVVQSPRYKIIEKKQPVAFWCNPISGHNTLYWYLQNLGQGPELLIRYENEEAVDDSQLPKDRFSAERLKGVDSTLKIQPAELGDSAVYLCASSFGTDKAFFGQGTRLTVV.

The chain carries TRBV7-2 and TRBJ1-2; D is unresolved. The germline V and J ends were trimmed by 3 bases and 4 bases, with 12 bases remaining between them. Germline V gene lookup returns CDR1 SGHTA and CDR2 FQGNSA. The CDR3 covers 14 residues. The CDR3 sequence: CASSFGIRFYGYTF. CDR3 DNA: TGTGCCAGCAGCTTCGGGATTCGGTTCTATGGCTACACCTTC.

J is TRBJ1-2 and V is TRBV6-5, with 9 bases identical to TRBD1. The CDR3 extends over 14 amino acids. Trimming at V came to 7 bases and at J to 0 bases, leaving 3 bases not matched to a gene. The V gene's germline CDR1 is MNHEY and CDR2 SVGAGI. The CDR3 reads CASKGDRANYGYTF. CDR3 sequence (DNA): TGTGCCAGCAAGGGGGACAGGGCTAACTATGGCTACACCTTC.

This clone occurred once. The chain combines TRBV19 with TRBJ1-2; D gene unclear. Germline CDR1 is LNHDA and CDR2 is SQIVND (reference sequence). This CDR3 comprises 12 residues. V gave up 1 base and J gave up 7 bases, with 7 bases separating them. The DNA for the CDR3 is TGTGCCAGTAGTATAGTTTCCGGTGGCTACACCTTC. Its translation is CASSIVSGGYTF.

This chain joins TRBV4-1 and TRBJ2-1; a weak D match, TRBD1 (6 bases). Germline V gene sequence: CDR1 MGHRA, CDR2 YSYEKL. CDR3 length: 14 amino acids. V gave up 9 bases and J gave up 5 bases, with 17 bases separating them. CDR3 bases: TGCGCCAGTAGGGGGTACAAGAATAACAATGAGCAGTTCTTC. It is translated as CASRGYKNNNEQFF.

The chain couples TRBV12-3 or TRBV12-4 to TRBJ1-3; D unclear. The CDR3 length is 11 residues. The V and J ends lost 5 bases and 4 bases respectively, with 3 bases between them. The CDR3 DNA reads TGTGCCAGCAGTAGCGGAAACACCATATATTTT. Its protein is CASSSGNTIYF.

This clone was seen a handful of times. Here the CDR3 reads CASSVEGLGFTDTQYF. The CDR3 DNA is TGTGCCAGCAGCGTAGAGGGGCTAGGTTTCACAGATACGCAGTATTTT. The V gene is TRBV9, the J gene TRBJ2-3; TRBD1 is a possible D gene (5 bases). CDR1 is SGDLS, CDR2 YYNGEE, per germline. The CDR3 consists of 16 residues. Deletions cut 0 bases from V and 2 bases from J, with 13 bases between.

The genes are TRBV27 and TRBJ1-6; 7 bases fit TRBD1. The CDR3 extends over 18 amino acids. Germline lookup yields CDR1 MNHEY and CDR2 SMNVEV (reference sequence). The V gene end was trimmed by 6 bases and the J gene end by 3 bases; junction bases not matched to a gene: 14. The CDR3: CASSRFSHRDSYNSPLHF. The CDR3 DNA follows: TGTGCCAGCAGCCGTTTTAGCCACCGGGACAGCTATAATTCACCCCTCCACTTT.

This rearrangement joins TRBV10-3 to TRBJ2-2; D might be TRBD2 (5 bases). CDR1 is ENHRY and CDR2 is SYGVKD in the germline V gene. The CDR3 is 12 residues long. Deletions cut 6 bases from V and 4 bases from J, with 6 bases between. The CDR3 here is CAIRGSTGELFF. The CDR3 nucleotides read TGTGCCATCAGGGGGAGCACCGGGGAGCTGTTTTTT.

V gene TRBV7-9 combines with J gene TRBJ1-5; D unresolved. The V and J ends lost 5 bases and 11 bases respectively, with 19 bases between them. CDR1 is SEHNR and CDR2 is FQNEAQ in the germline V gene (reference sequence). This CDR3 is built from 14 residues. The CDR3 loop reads CASSGVGRKESQHF. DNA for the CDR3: TGTGCCAGCAGCGGCGTCGGCCGCAAGGAGTCCCAGCATTTT. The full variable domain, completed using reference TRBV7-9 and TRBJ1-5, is DTGVSQNPRHKITKRGQNVTFRCDPISEHNRLYWYRQTLGQGPEFLTYFQNEAQLEKSRLLSDRFSAERPKGSFSTLEIQRTEQGDSAMYLCASSGVGRKESQHFGDGTRLSIL.

The CDR3 spells CASSPDSPGNTIYF. As DNA, the CDR3 is TGTGCCAGCAGCCCCGACAGTCCTGGAAACACCATATATTTT. V and J are TRBV7-2 and TRBJ1-3, with D possibly TRBD1 on 5 matching bases. The germline V gene has CDR1 SGHTA and CDR2 FQGNSA. Trimming removed 5 bases at V and 2 bases at J, with 10 bases between. This CDR3 is built from 14 residues.

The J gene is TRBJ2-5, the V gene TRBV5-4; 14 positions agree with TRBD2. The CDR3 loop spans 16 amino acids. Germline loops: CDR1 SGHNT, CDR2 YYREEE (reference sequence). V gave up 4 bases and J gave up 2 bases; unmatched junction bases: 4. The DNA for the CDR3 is TGTGCCAGCAGCCCTCGACTAGCGGGGGGGCAAGAGACCCAGTACTTC. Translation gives CASSPRLAGGQETQYF. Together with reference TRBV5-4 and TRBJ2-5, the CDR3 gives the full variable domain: ETGVTQSPTHLIKTRGQQVTLRCSSQSGHNTVSWYQQALGQGPQFIFQYYREEENGRGNFPPRFSGLQFPNYSSELNVNALELDDSALYLCASSPRLAGGQETQYFGPGTRLLVL.

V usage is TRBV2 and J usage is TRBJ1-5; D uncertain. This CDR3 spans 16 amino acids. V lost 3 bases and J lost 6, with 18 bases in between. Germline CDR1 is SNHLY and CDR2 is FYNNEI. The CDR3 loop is CASSDKIGRGSQPQHF. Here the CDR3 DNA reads TGTGCCAGCAGTGATAAAATCGGACGAGGGAGTCAGCCCCAGCATTTT.

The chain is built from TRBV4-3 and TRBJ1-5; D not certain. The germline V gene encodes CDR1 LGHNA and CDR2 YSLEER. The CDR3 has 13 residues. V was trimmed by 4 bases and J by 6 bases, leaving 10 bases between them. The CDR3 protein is CASSRDVSQPQHF. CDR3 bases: TGCGCCAGCAGCCGCGATGTTAGTCAGCCCCAGCATTTT.

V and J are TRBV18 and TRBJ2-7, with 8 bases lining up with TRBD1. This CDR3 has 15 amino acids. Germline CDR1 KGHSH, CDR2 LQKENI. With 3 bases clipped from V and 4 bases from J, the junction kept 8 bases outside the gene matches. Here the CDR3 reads CASSPGQGKGYEQYF. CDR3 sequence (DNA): TGTGCCAGCTCACCCGGACAGGGTAAGGGTTACGAGCAGTACTTC.

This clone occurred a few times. CDR3 coding DNA: TGCGCCAGCAGCTTGGCCACCGGGTTCGGGGAGACCCAGTACTTC. It specifies CASSLATGFGETQYF. This chain connects TRBV5-1 to TRBJ2-5, with D unresolved. The CDR3 is 15 residues long. Between the trimmed V and J ends, which lost 0 bases and 5 bases, there was a span of 14 bases. CDR1 is SGHRS and CDR2 is YFSETQ in the germline V gene.

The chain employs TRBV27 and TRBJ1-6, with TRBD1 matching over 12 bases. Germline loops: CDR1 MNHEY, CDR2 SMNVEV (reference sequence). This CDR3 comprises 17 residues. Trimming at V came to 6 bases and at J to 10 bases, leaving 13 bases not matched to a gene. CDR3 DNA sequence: TGTGCCAGCAGACCTTTACGGGGACAGGGGGCACTGTCACCCCTCCACTTT. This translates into CASRPLRGQGALSPLHF.

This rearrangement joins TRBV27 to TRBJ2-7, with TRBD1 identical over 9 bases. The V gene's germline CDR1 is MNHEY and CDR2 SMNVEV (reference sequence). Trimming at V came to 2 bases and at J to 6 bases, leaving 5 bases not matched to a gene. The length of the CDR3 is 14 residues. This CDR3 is CASSLGTGRREQYF. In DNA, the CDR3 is TGTGCCAGCAGTTTAGGGACAGGGAGGCGCGAGCAGTACTTC.